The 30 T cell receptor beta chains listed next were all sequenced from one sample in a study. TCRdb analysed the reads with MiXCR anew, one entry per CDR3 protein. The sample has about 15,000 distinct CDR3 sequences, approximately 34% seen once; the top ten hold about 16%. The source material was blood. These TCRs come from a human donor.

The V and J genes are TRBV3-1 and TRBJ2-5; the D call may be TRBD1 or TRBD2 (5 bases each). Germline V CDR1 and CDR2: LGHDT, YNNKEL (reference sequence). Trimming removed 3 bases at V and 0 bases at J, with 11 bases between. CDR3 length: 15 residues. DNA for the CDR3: TGTGCCAGCAGCCAGAGAGGGGTGTACCAAGAGACCCAGTACTTC. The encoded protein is CASSQRGVYQETQYF.

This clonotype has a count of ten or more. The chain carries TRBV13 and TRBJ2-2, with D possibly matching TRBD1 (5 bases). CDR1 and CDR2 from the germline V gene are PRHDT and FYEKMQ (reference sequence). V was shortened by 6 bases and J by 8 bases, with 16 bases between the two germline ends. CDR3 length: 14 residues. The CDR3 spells CASRPTGQKGELFF. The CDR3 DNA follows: TGTGCCAGCAGACCCACAGGACAAAAAGGGGAGCTGTTTTTT.

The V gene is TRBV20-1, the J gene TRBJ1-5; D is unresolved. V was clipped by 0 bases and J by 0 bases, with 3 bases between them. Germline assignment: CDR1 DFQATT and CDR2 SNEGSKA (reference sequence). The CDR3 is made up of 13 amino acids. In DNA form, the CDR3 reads TGCAGTGCTAGAGAGGGTAGCAATCAGCCCCAGCATTTT. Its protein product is CSAREGSNQPQHF.

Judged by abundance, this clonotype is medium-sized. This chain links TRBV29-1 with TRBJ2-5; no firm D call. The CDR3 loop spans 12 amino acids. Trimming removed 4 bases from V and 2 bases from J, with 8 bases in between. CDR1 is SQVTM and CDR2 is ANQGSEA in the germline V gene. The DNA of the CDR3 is TGCAGCGTTGGCTGGGGTCAAGAGACCCAGTACTTC. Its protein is CSVGWGQETQYF.

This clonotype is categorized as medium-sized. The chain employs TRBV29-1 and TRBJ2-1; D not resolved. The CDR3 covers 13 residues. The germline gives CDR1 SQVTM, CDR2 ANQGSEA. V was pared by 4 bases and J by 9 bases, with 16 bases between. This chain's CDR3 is CSVGPASTSEQFF. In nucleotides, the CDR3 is TGCAGCGTTGGACCCGCCTCAACCAGTGAGCAGTTCTTC.

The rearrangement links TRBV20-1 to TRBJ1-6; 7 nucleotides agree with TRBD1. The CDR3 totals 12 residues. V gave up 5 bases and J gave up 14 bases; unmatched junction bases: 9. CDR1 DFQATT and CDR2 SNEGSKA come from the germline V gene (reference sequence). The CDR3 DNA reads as TGCAGTGCTTCTCTCAGGGGGATGTCCCTCCACTTT. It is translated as CSASLRGMSLHF.

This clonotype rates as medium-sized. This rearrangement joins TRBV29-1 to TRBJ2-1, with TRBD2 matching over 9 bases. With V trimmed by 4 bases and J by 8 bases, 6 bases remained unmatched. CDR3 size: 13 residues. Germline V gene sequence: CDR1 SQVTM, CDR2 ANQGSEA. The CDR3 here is CSVAGLARDEQFF. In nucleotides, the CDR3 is TGCAGCGTTGCCGGACTAGCGAGGGATGAGCAGTTCTTC.

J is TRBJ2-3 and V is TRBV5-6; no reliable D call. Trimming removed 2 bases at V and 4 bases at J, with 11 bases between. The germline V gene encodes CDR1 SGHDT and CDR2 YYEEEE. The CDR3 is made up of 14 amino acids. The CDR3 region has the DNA TGTGCCAGCAGCTTCCCCTCCGGGTCAGATACGCAGTATTTT. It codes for CASSFPSGSDTQYF.

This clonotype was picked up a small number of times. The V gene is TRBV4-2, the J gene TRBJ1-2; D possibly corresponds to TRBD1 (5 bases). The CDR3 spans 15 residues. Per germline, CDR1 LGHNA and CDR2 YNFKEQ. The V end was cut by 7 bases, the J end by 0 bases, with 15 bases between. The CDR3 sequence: CASNGWQGTNYGYTF. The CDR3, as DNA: TGTGCCAGCAACGGGTGGCAGGGCACTAACTATGGCTACACCTTC.

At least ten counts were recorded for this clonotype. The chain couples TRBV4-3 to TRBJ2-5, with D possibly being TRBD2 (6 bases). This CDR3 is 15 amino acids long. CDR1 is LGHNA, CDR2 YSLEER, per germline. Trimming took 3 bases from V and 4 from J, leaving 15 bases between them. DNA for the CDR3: TGCGCCAGCAGCCAGTCCCGGGGAGGAGGAGAGACCCAGTACTTC. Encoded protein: CASSQSRGGGETQYF.

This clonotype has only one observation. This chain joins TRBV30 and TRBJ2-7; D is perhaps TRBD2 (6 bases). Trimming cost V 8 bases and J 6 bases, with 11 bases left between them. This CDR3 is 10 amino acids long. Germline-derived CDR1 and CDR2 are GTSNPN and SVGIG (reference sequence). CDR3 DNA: TGTGCCATGGAGGGAAGCGAGCAGTACTTC. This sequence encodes CAMEGSEQYF.

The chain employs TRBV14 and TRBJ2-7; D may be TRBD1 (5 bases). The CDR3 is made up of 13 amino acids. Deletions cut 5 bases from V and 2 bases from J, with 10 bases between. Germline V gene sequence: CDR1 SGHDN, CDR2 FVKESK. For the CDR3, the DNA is TGTGCCAGCAGCGTTTGGGGCGCCTACGAGCAGTACTTC. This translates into CASSVWGAYEQYF.

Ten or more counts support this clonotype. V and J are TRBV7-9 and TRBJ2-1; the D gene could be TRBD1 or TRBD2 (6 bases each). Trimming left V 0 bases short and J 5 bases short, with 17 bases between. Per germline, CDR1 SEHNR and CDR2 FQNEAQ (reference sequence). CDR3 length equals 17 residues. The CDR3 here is CASSLASTGRENNEQFF. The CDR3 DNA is TGTGCCAGCAGCTTAGCGTCTACAGGGCGGGAAAACAATGAGCAGTTCTTC.

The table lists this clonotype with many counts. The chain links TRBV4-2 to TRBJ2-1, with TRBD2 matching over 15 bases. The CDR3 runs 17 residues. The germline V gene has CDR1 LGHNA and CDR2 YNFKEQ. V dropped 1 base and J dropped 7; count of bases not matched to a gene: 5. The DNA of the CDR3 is TGTGCCAGCAGCCAAGGGGATGGGACTAGCGGGAGGAATGAGCAGTTCTTC. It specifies CASSQGDGTSGRNEQFF.

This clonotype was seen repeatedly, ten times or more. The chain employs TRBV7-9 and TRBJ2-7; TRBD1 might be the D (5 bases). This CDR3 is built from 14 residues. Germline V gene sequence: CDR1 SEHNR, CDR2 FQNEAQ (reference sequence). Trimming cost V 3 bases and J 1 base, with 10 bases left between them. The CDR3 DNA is TGTGCCAGCAGCTTTTTAGGACAATCCTACGAGCAGTACTTC. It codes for CASSFLGQSYEQYF.

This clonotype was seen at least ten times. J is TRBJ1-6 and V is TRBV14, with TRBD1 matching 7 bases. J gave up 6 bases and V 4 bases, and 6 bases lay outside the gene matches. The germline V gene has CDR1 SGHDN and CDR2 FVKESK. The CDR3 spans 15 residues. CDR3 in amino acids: CASSPSGQLNSPLHF. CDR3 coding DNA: TGTGCCAGCAGCCCCTCGGGACAGCTTAATTCACCCCTCCACTTT.

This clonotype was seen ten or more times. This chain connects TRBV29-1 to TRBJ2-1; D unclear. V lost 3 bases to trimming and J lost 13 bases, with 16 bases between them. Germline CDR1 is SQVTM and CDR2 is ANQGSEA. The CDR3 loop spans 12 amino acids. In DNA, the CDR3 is TGCAGCGTTGACGAGTGGGTGCCCGGTCAGTTCTTC. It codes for CSVDEWVPGQFF.

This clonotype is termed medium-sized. CDR3 in amino acids: CASSQGTYSGNTIYF. The DNA of the CDR3 is TGTGCCAGCAGCCAAGGGACCTACTCTGGAAACACCATATATTTT. The rearrangement joins TRBV14 to TRBJ1-3; D is unresolved. With 1 base removed from V and 0 bases from J, the gap between germline ends came to 7 bases. Germline V gene lookup returns CDR1 SGHDN and CDR2 FVKESK. There are 15 residues in the CDR3. The full variable domain, with the rest looked up from reference TRBV14 and TRBJ1-3, is EAGVTQFPSHSVIEKGQTVTLRCDPISGHDNLYWYRRVMGKEIKFLLHFVKESKQDESGMPNNRFLAERTGGTYSTLKVQPAELEDSGVYFCASSQGTYSGNTIYFGEGSWLTVV.

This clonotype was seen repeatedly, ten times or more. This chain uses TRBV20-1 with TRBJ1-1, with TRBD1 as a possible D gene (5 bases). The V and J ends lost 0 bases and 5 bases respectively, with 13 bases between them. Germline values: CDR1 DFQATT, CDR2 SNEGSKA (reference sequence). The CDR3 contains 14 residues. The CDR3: CSARDRVWGTEAFF. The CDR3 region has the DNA TGCAGTGCTAGAGACAGGGTCTGGGGGACTGAAGCTTTCTTT.

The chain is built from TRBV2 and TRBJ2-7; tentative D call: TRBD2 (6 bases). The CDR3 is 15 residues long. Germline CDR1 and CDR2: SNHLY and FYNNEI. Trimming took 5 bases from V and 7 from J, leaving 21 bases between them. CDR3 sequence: CASSPLANSYNEQYF. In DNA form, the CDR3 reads TGTGCCAGCAGTCCCCTAGCGAACTCCTACAATGAGCAGTACTTC.

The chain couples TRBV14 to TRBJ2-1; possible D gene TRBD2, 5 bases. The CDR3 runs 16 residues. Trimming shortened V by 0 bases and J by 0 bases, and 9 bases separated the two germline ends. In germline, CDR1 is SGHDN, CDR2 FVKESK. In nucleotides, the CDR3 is TGTGCCAGCAGCCAAGATCAGGCGGGCTCCTACAATGAGCAGTTCTTC. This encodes CASSQDQAGSYNEQFF.

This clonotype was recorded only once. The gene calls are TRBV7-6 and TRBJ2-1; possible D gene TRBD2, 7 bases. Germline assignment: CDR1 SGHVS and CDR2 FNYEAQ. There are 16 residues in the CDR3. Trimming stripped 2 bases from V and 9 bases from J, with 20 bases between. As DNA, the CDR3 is TGTGCCAGCAGCTTAACGGCCAGGGGAGGGCGATTTGAGCAGTTCTTC. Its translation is CASSLTARGGRFEQFF.

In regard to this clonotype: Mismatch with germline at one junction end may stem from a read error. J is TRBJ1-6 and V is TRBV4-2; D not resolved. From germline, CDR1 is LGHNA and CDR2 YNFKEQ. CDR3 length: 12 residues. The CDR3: CASKGYNSPLRF. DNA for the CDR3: TGTGCCAGCAAGGGATATAATTCACCCCTCCGCTTT.

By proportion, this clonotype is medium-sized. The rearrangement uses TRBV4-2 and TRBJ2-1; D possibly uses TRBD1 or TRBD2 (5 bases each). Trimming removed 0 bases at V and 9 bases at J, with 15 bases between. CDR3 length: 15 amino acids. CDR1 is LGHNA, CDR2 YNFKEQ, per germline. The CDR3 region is CASSQDAHYGGEQFF. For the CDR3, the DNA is TGTGCCAGCAGCCAAGATGCCCACTATGGGGGTGAGCAGTTCTTC.

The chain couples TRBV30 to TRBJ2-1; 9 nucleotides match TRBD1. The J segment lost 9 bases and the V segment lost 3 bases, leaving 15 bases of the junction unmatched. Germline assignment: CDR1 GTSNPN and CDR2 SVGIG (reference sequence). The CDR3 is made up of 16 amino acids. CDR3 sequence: CAWSFLSGTGYSEQFF. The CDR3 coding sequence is TGTGCCTGGAGCTTCCTCTCCGGGACAGGGTACTCTGAGCAGTTCTTC. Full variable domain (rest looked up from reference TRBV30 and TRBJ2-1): SQTIHQWPATLVQPVGSPLSLECTVEGTSNPNLYWYRQAAGRGLQLLFYSVGIGQISSEVPQNLSASRPQDRQFILSSKKLLLSDSGFYLCAWSFLSGTGYSEQFFGPGTRLTVL.

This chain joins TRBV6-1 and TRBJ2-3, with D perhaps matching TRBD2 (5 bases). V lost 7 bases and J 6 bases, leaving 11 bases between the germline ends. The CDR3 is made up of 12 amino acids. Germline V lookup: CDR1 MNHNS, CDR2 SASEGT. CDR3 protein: CASKRGSDTQYF. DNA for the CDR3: TGTGCCAGCAAGCGAGGGAGCGATACGCAGTATTTT.

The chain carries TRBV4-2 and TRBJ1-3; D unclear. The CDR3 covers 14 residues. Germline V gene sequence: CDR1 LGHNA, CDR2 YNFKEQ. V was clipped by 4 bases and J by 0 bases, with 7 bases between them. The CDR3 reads CASSLMSSGNTIYF. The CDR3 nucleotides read TGTGCCAGCAGCCTTATGAGCTCTGGAAACACCATATATTTT.

CDR3 DNA sequence: TGTGCCAGCAGCCAAGAACGCCCGCCCGGGACAGGGGACTTGGACTCGAGTGGCTACACCTTC. It is translated as CASSQERPPGTGDLDSSGYTF. The J gene is TRBJ1-2, the V gene TRBV4-2; 10 bases line up with TRBD1. Germline V gene data show CDR1 as LGHNA and CDR2 as YNFKEQ. With V trimmed by 0 bases and J by 7 bases, 23 bases remained unmatched. The CDR3 sequence is 21 residues long.

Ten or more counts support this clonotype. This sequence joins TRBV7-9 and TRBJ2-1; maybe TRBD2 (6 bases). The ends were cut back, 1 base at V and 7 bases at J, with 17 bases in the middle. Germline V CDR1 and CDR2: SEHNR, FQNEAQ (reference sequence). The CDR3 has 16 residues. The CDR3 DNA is TGTGCCAGCAGCTTAGTAGGGCCTAGCGTGATGAATGAGCAGTTCTTC. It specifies CASSLVGPSVMNEQFF.

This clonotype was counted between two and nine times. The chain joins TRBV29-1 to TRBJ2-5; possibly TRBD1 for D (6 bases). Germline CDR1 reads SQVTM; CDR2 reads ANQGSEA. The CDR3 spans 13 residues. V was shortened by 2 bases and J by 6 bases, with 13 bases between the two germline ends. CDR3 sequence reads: CSVESPGTKTQYF. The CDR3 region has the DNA TGCAGCGTTGAATCGCCAGGGACAAAGACCCAGTACTTC. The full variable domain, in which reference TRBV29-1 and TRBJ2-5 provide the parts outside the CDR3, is SAVISQKPSRDICQRGTSLTIQCQVDSQVTMMFWYRQQPGQSLTLIATANQGSEATYESGFVIDKFPISRPNLTFSTLTVSNMSPEDSSIYLCSVESPGTKTQYFGPGTRLLVL.